Presented here are 9 T cell receptor beta chains from one specimen sequenced in a study of shared clonotypes between healthy human individuals. Clones were read by immunoSEQ multiplex PCR, and TCRdb kept only the in-frame ones, dropping some. The repertoire holds 2 million or so clones, with about 95% as singletons. As defined, naive CD8 cells were CD45RO-negative and positively selected for CCR7, with terminally differentiated effector memory CD45RA+ cells excluded. Input material: naive CD8+ T cells sorted from blood. These receptors all stem from a man between 18 and 29 years old in good health.

This sequence joins TRBV6-5 and TRBJ1-6; D unclear. V gave up 0 bases and J gave up 10 bases, with 10 bases separating them. The CDR3 spans 14 residues. Germline assignment: CDR1 MNHEY and CDR2 SVGAGI. The CDR3 protein is CASSYSGNQSPLHF. In DNA, the CDR3 is TGTGCCAGCAGTTACTCTGGGAACCAATCACCCCTCCACTTT.

This sequence joins TRBV28 and TRBJ2-7; the D gene is possibly TRBD2 (6 bases). In germline, CDR1 is MDHEN, CDR2 SYDVKM. The ends were cut back, 2 bases at V and 2 bases at J, with 10 bases in the middle. This CDR3 has 14 residues. The DNA for the CDR3 is TGTGCCAGCAGTTTACACGGGGGTCCCTACGAGCAGTACTTC. It is translated as CASSLHGGPYEQYF.

This sequence joins TRBV19 and TRBJ2-1; no reliable D call. There are 13 residues in the CDR3. The V gene lost 4 bases and the J gene lost 4 bases, with 8 bases spanning the gap. In germline, CDR1 is LNHDA, CDR2 SQIVND (reference sequence). CDR3 residues: CASSTTAYNEQFF. The CDR3 DNA follows: TGTGCCAGTAGTACAACAGCATACAATGAGCAGTTCTTC.

In the case of this clone: This sample includes further DNA sequences coding for the same CDR3. This chain connects TRBV5-6 to TRBJ2-7; D may be TRBD2 (6 bases). Trimming stripped 4 bases from V and 1 base from J, with 9 bases between. The CDR3 has 13 residues. Germline-derived CDR1 and CDR2 are SGHDT and YYEEEE. In DNA form, the CDR3 reads TGTGCCAGCAGCCCGGGACTGTCCTACGAGCAGTACTTC. Translating it yields CASSPGLSYEQYF.

The genes are TRBV29-1 and TRBJ2-7; 10 bases agree with TRBD2. CDR1 SQVTM and CDR2 ANQGSEA come from the germline V gene. V was pared by 0 bases and J by 4 bases, with 6 bases of the junction left unmatched. The CDR3 is 15 residues long. The CDR3 DNA is TGCAGCGTTGAAGATTGGACTAGCGGACAATACGAGCAGTACTTC. It yields the protein CSVEDWTSGQYEQYF.

This clone was detected once. CDR3 residues: CASSPRLAGLSTGELFF. The CDR3 nucleotides read TGTGCCAGCAGCCCTCGACTAGCGGGGCTGTCGACCGGGGAGCTGTTTTTT. This chain links TRBV13 with TRBJ2-2; TRBD2 agrees at 11 bases. The CDR3 is 17 residues long. The ends lost 5 bases at V and 5 bases at J; junction bases unmatched: 10. Germline lookup yields CDR1 PRHDT and CDR2 FYEKMQ (reference sequence).

The genes are TRBV7-8 and TRBJ2-5; 7 bases are a match to TRBD2. Trimming cost V 5 bases and J 3 bases; bases outside gene matches: 12. Germline assignment: CDR1 SGHVS and CDR2 FQNEAQ. The CDR3 is made up of 16 amino acids. The CDR3 protein is CASSNPFSAGEETQYF. DNA of the CDR3: TGTGCCAGCAGCAACCCTTTTTCCGCGGGAGAAGAGACCCAGTACTTC.

J is TRBJ2-7 and V is TRBV27; 10 bases agree with TRBD2. In germline, CDR1 is MNHEY, CDR2 SMNVEV (reference sequence). The length of the CDR3 is 14 residues. The ends lost 6 bases at V and 6 bases at J; junction bases unmatched: 8. CDR3 residues: CASRIAGGQGEQYF. As DNA, the CDR3 is TGTGCCAGCAGAATAGCGGGGGGCCAGGGCGAGCAGTACTTC.

This chain links TRBV4-1 with TRBJ2-1, with 7 bases matching TRBD2. From germline, CDR1 is MGHRA and CDR2 YSYEKL. The CDR3 consists of 17 residues. V trimming: 0 bases; J trimming: 4 bases; junction bases outside the gene matches: 9. This CDR3 reads CASSQDAGVEGYNEQFF. The CDR3 nucleotides are TGCGCCAGCAGCCAAGATGCGGGGGTAGAAGGGTACAATGAGCAGTTCTTC.